The source of this TCR beta chain is a study of blood T cell repertoires in COVID-19 (TCRdb year 2020). Regarding the study in general: The collaborator samples originated in the United States, Italy and Spain and spanned the acute and convalescent phases of COVID-19. The dataset comprised deeply sampled blood TCRbeta repertoires from subjects exposed to, actively infected with, or recovered from COVID-19. The repertoires were released in a freely available public database intended as a resource for research on the immune response to SARS-CoV-2. The sample metadata nearly always contained a de-identified subject ID, COVID-19 status, age in years and sex. Samples came from the ongoing ImmuneRACE study (first 160 participants) plus 1,254 subjects from 6 global collaborators. The material from the prospective study consisted of cDNA or gDNA derived from T cells, B-cell-depleted T cells, or PBMCs. HLA class I and class II types, where available, came from metadata supplied by the sample provider rather than from assay-based typing.

TCRbeta CDR3 regions were amplified from genomic DNA using the immunoSEQ Assay, a bias-controlled multiplex PCR. The original pipeline was this. Within the assay, amplification of reference gene primers was used to estimate how many nucleated cells each sample contained. To quantify the absolute abundance of each unique TCRbeta CDR3 rearrangement, sequence reads were collapsed and filtered. For each sample, productive Simpson clonality was calculated by taking the square root of Simpson's diversity index across productive rearrangements. Imported from immuneACCESS, the table was reduced by TCRdb to in-frame sequences with V and J called. These copies leave out some clones; in studies compared against another copy, an unresolved V gene accounts for under half, and the cause of the remainder is not known. The DNA gave D and trimming, while V, J and clone size come from that table. The sample has about 76,000 clones on record, around 87% of them singletons. Together, the top ten hold 29% of the sample.

V loses 3 bases at its end and J loses 4 bases; junction bases beyond the gene matches: 7. CDR1 KGHDR and CDR2 SFDVKD were looked up in the germline V gene. The CDR3 holds 15 amino acids from the cysteine to the phenylalanine. Of the read, only the CDR3 DNA is kept; its 45 bases are in frame from base 1. Points the paper makes about the study in general: The quantity of clinical and demographic metadata differed by source and by participant and was supplied without curation.

Turning to this clone: What this receptor recognizes is not known. Per-base qualities were not stored, and no clone one base away is much larger.

Collaborating institutions collected whole blood in K2EDTA tubes following their own protocols. Collaborator samples were shipped for TCRbeta analysis as frozen whole blood, isolated PBMCs, or DNA extracted from either sample type. The sample comprised peripheral blood. The receptor was isolated from a woman older than 75 with active or convalescent COVID-19. The sequence links TRBV24-1 to TRBJ2-7; TRBD1 aligns with 8 central bases. For the CDR3, the sequence is CATSDPRDRRYEQYF. The nucleotide sequence is TGTGCCACCAGTGATCCCCGGGACAGGAGATACGAGCAGTACTTC.